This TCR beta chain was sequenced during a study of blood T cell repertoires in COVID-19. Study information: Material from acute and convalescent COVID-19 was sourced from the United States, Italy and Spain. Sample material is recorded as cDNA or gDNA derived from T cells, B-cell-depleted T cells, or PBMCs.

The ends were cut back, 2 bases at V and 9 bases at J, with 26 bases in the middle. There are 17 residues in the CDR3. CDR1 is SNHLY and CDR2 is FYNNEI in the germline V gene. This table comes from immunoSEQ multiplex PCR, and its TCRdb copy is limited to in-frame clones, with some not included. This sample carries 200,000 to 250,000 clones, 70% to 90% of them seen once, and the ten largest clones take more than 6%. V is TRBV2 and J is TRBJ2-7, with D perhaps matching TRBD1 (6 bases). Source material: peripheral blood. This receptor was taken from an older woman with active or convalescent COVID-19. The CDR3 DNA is TGTGCCAGCAGTGAAAGTTGGGACATCACGACCTCTACGAGGCAGTACGTC. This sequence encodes CASSESWDITTSTRQYV.